A selection of T cell receptor beta chains follows, all from one sample in a study of T-cell reconstitution after alpha-beta-depleted transplantation in children. A single record per CDR3 protein comes from TCRdb applying MiXCR to the PCR reads. The repertoire holds 350,000 to 450,000 distinct CDR3 sequences, with roughly 15% as singletons. Source: PBMCs, taken from the stem cell graft. The receptors shown here come from a human donor who donated a stem cell graft to a child with Fanconi anemia. Each CDR3 is given with its conserved first and last residue. A D gene is named only where the DNA matches it firmly. Expanded clones are given a class, and other clones once, few, many or no size at all.

V gene,clone size,D gene,J gene,CDR3 DNA,CDR3 protein
TRBV4-1,NA,TRBD1,TRBJ1-1,TGCGCCAGCAGCCAAGGGCAGGGGGCCACTGAAGCTTTCTTT,CASSQGQGATEAFF
TRBV19,NA,NA,TRBJ1-1,TGTGCCAGTAGCGTCTCCCAGGACGGGACTGAAGCTTTCTTT,CASSVSQDGTEAFF
TRBV5-1,few,NA,TRBJ2-2,TGCGCCACCACCCCGGGGACGAACACCGGGGAGCTGTTTTTT,CATTPGTNTGELFF
TRBV12-3/TRBV12-4,few,NA,TRBJ2-3,TGTGCCAGCAGTTTAAATACCGGGGGCTCAGATACGCAGTATTTT,CASSLNTGGSDTQYF
TRBV5-6,NA,TRBD2,TRBJ2-5,TGTGCCAGCAGCTTGCTAGCGGGGGTGGAGACCCAGTACTTC,CASSLLAGVETQYF
TRBV10-1,NA,NA,TRBJ2-1,TGCGCCAGCATCGGACAGCATAGCAATGAGCAGTTCTTC,CASIGQHSNEQFF
TRBV3-1,few,NA,TRBJ2-6,TGTGCCAGCAGCCGGGGCGACAGCTCTGGGGCCAACGTCCTGACTTTC,CASSRGDSSGANVLTF
TRBV11-2,few,NA,TRBJ1-1,TGTGCCAGCAGCTTACGGGGGATGGACACTGAAGCTTTCTTT,CASSLRGMDTEAFF
TRBV12-3/TRBV12-4,many,TRBD1,TRBJ1-1,TGTGCCAGCAGTTTAGGGGACAGGCGAGGGACTGAAGCTTTCTTT,CASSLGDRRGTEAFF
TRBV6-1,NA,TRBD1,TRBJ1-6,TGTGCCAGCAGACGGACAGGGTTCTTAGAAAGTTCACCCCTCCACTTT,CASRRTGFLESSPLHF
TRBV30,NA,NA,TRBJ2-3,TGTGCCTGGAGTTCCCTAGGTGTAGATACGCAGTATTTT,CAWSSLGVDTQYF
TRBV5-1,NA,TRBD1,TRBJ1-2,TGCGCCAGCAGCTTGGCGGCAGGGGGCGAAAGTGGCTACACCTTC,CASSLAAGGESGYTF
TRBV5-6,many,TRBD1,TRBJ1-1,TGTGCCAGCAGCCGCGAGGGACAGGGTAATGAAGCTTTCTTT,CASSREGQGNEAFF
TRBV15,NA,NA,TRBJ2-3,TGTGCCACCAGCACCACGGCTACGCGGGATACGCAGTATTTT,CATSTTATRDTQYF